This T cell receptor beta chain stems from a study of human T cells and chemical hapten exposure. The overall study: The use of 2% DPC on about 2 cm by about 2 cm of upper inner arm skin constituted sensitization.

As to time point: patch test 2, 6 weeks after DPC sensitization. Treatment in this sample: therapeutic diphenylcyclopropenone sensitization with weekly scalp DPC. MiXCR was run by TCRdb on the RACE reads, yielding one entry per CDR3 protein. The sample has 360,000 or so distinct CDR3 sequences; 6% to 7% are singletons. The table lists this clonotype with a few counts. V gave up 0 bases and J gave up 1 base; unmatched junction bases: 4. The germline gives CDR1 SGDLS, CDR2 YYNGEE. CDR3 length: 17 residues. The sequenced sample was whole blood, obtained in connection with sensitization to the hapten diphenylcyclopropenone (DPC). The TCR was taken from a woman between 18 and 29 years old with alopecia areata. Some clones in this sample may be carry-over from other donors' samples. This sequence joins TRBV9 and TRBJ2-6; TRBD1 aligns across 7 bases. Here the CDR3 reads CASSVDTGVSGANVLTF. CDR3 in DNA: TGTGCCAGCAGCGTAGACACAGGGGTATCTGGGGCCAACGTCCTGACTTTC.